The present T cell receptor (beta chain) was sequenced within a study of technical replicates of blood from a handful of donors. Only in-frame clones appear in the TCRdb table, and some are missing; sequencing was by immunoSEQ multiplex PCR. Of 80,000 or so clones in the sample, about 96% were seen once. The CDR3 sequence is 17 residues long. Germline CDR1 SEHNR, CDR2 FQNEAQ (reference sequence). The junction had 7 bases not matched to a gene; V was cut back by 5 bases and J by 1 base. The specimen was T cells isolated from PBMCs. The V call is TRBV7-9, the J call TRBJ2-7, with 14 bases identical to TRBD2. The TCR was taken from a human donor in good health. The CDR3 coding sequence is TGTGCCAGCAGCCTCCCCGGGACTAGCGGGAGATCCTACGAGCAGTACTTC. Protein: CASSLPGTSGRSYEQYF.